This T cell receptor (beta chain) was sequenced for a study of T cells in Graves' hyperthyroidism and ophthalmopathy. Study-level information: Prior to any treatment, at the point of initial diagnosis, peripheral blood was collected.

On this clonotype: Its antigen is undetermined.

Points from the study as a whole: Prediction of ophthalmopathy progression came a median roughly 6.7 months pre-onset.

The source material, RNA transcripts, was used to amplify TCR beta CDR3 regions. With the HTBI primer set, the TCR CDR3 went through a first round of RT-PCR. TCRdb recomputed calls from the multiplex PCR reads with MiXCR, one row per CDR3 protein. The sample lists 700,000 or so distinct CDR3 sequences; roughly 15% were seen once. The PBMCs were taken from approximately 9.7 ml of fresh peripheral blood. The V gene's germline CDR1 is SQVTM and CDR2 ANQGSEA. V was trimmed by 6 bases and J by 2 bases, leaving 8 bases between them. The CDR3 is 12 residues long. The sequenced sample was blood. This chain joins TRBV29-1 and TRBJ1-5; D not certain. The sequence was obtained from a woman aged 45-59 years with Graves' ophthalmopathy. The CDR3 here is CSVADRNQPQHF. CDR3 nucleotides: TGCAGCGTGGCAGACCGCAATCAGCCCCAGCATTTT.